This T cell receptor (beta chain) is drawn from a study of brain metastases from non-small cell lung cancer. The method was immunoSEQ multiplex PCR; TCRdb's version includes in-frame clones alone and lacks a portion of them. The table has approximately 4,000 clones, about 81% seen once. CDR3 length equals 15 residues. Germline V gene sequence: CDR1 KGHDR, CDR2 SFDVKD. J was trimmed by 5 bases and V by 2 bases; bases with no gene match: 3. V and J are TRBV24-1 and TRBJ2-2, with 8 bases lining up with TRBD1. Sequencing was carried out using tumor-adjacent normal tissue. This receptor was obtained from a donor older than 35 with non-small cell lung cancer. The CDR3 region is CATSDSRQGTGELFF. For the CDR3, the DNA is TGTGCCACCAGTGATTCCCGACAGGGGACCGGGGAGCTGTTTTTT.